What follows is one T cell receptor (beta chain) and its context. PCR primers comprised 60 Vbeta and 13 Jbeta primers. Clones were sequenced by immunoSEQ multiplex PCR, and TCRdb holds only the in-frame ones, with some missing. In the table there are around 200,000 clones, 70% to 90% of which are singletons. This specimen belongs to a study of cytomegalovirus exposure and HLA in healthy donors. The CDR3 is 15 amino acids. From germline, CDR1 is SGHRS and CDR2 YFSETQ. V was trimmed by 3 bases and J by 11 bases, leaving 18 bases between them. The chain employs TRBV5-1 and TRBJ1-6, with a weak D call TRBD1 (6 bases). This sequence was found in a woman aged 25 to 39 in good health and CMV-seronegative. Source material: PBMCs. The CDR3 nucleotides read TGCGCCAGCAGCTCGACGCAGGGGCCTTACACACCCCTCCACTTT. As protein: CASSSTQGPYTPLHF.